This T cell receptor (beta chain) was retrieved from a study of beta chain features in type 1 diabetes. Sequencing targeted expressed TCRB transcripts, as all isolated RNA had been reverse transcribed. Measured with immunoSEQ multiplex PCR; TCRdb has only the in-frame clones, and not every one. The sample lists about 190,000 clones, about 7.8% occurring once. Comments on this clone: Its antigen is unknown.

CDR1 and CDR2 from the germline V gene are SGHRS and YFSETQ. CDR3 length: 15 residues. V gave up 0 bases and J gave up 3 bases; unmatched junction bases: 3. Study-level points and caveats: Researchers report that Type 1 diabetes patients had moderately but significantly shorter TCRB CDR3s across all four CD4+ subsets.

The chain carries TRBV5-1 and TRBJ2-3, with 8 bases aligning to TRBD2. The receptor comes from a woman aged 35 to 49 with type 1 diabetes. Input material: central memory CD4+ T cells from blood. CDR3 coding DNA: TGCGCCAGCAGCTTGGTTGGGACTAGGACAGATACGCAGTATTTT. This gives the protein CASSLVGTRTDTQYF.